This T cell receptor beta chain is drawn from a study of blood T cell repertoires in COVID-19. The assay was immunoSEQ multiplex PCR, and TCRdb's table has in-frame clones only and misses some. The repertoire has hundreds of thousands of clones, 88% of them found once; the top ten carry around 2%. CDR1 and CDR2 from the germline V gene are KGHSH and LQKENI. The CDR3 contains 13 residues. J gave up 5 bases and V 6 bases, and 4 bases lay outside the gene matches. The rearrangement links TRBV18 to TRBJ2-5; 9 bases align to TRBD2. Sequenced material: PBMCs or T cells enriched from blood (not recorded which). This clonotype originated in a woman in her sixties or seventies in a cohort exposed to, infected with or recovered from COVID-19 (not recorded which). CDR3 sequence (DNA): TGTGCCAGCTCTTTAACTAGCGGGGAGACCCAGTACTTC. This encodes CASSLTSGETQYF.